This T cell receptor beta chain was found in a study of siplizumab effects on memory and regulatory T cells. The CDR3 has 17 residues. V was clipped by 0 bases and J by 6 bases; unmatched bases: 8. From germline, CDR1 is LGHNA and CDR2 YSLEER. Generated by immunoSEQ multiplex PCR, the TCRdb table keeps only in-frame clones and is missing some. The repertoire holds approximately 58,000 clones, with approximately 95% as singletons. This TCR was sampled from a human donor in good health. The sample comprised CD8+ T cells sorted from blood. The rearrangement links TRBV4-3 to TRBJ1-2, with TRBD1 matching over 12 bases. Here the CDR3 DNA reads TGCGCCAGCAGCCAAGATGGGACAGGGGGCAGTGGAGATGGCTACACCTTC. Encoded protein: CASSQDGTGGSGDGYTF.